These 28 T cell receptor beta chains share one sample of origin, sequenced in a study of blood T cell repertoires in COVID-19 (TCRdb year 2020). Receptors were amplified or captured by the immunoSEQ multiplex PCR assay. TCRdb took this table from immuneACCESS and kept in-frame rearrangements with V and J called. Such tables lack part of the clones; where checked against another copy, unresolved V genes explain under half of the gap, and the rest is unexplained. This sample gives about 270,000 clones in total; about 88% of them show up just once. Less than 3% of the sample is in the top ten clones. Sequenced sample: PBMCs or T cells enriched from blood (not recorded which). Every receptor here comes from a woman between 45 and 60 years old who had recovered from COVID-19.

V usage is TRBV28 and J usage is TRBJ2-7, with 7 bases lining up with TRBD2. CDR3 length equals 13 residues. After removal of 3 bases from V and 8 bases from J, the junction contained 7 bases not matched to a gene. The germline V gene has CDR1 MDHEN and CDR2 SYDVKM. This CDR3 is CASSLNPSGKQYF. The CDR3 nucleotides read TGTGCCAGCAGTTTGAACCCGAGCGGGAAGCAGTACTTC.

The chain links TRBV5-1 to TRBJ2-1; D remains ambiguous. The germline V and J ends were trimmed by 0 bases and 5 bases, with 6 bases remaining between them. Germline-derived CDR1 and CDR2 are SGHRS and YFSETQ. The CDR3 length is 13 residues. The CDR3 sequence: CASSLAPNNEQFF. The CDR3 DNA reads TGCGCCAGCAGCTTGGCCCCAAACAATGAGCAGTTCTTC.

V usage is TRBV5-1 and J usage is TRBJ1-4, with D perhaps TRBD1 (5 bases). CDR3 length: 16 amino acids. The V end lost 1 base, the J end lost 0 bases, and 10 bases lay between the germline ends. The germline V gene encodes CDR1 SGHRS and CDR2 YFSETQ. This chain's CDR3 is CASSLSTGATNEKLFF. In DNA form, the CDR3 reads TGCGCCAGCAGCTTGAGTACAGGAGCAACTAATGAAAAACTGTTTTTT.

V gene TRBV19 combines with J gene TRBJ1-6; D is unresolved. Between the trimmed V and J ends, which lost 6 bases and 0 bases, there was a span of 12 bases. Germline CDR1 reads LNHDA; CDR2 reads SQIVND (reference sequence). The CDR3 is 16 residues long. The CDR3 is CASSTTGSSYNSPLHF. The CDR3 nucleotides read TGTGCCAGTAGCACAACCGGGAGCTCCTATAATTCACCCCTCCACTTT.

This chain connects TRBV19 to TRBJ1-1; D not resolved. Germline CDR1 is LNHDA and CDR2 is SQIVND (reference sequence). The CDR3 consists of 13 residues. With 4 bases removed from V and 1 base from J, the gap between germline ends came to 7 bases. CDR3 nucleotides: TGTGCCAGTAGTACGACATGGAACACTGAAGCTTTCTTT. Translated, it gives CASSTTWNTEAFF. Looking up the rest from reference TRBV19 and TRBJ1-1 gives the full variable domain: DGGITQSPKYLFRKEGQNVTLSCEQNLNHDAMYWYRQDPGQGLRLIYYSQIVNDFQKGDIAEGYSVSREKKESFPLTVTSAQKNPTAFYLCASSTTWNTEAFFGQGTRLTVV.

The V gene is TRBV3-1 (or the pseudogene TRBV3-2), the J gene TRBJ2-1; 9 bases are a match to TRBD2. Germline-derived CDR1 and CDR2 are LGHDT and YNNKEL (reference sequence). V lost 7 bases and J lost 9; bases outside the gene matches: 7. The CDR3 consists of 13 residues. CDR3 amino acids: CASTGGRAGEQFF. As DNA, the CDR3 is TGTGCCAGCACCGGCGGGAGGGCCGGTGAGCAGTTCTTC.

The CDR3 bases are TGTGCCACTTCAGGGGGCGCAAAAGGATCACCCCTCCACTTT. It yields the protein CATSGGAKGSPLHF. This sequence joins TRBV28 and TRBJ1-6; 8 positions agree with TRBD1. The junction had 12 bases not matched to a gene; V was cut back by 10 bases and J by 10 bases. This CDR3 has 14 amino acids. Germline-derived CDR1 and CDR2 are MDHEN and SYDVKM.

V usage is TRBV19 and J usage is TRBJ1-4, with 9 bases that match TRBD1. This CDR3 spans 15 amino acids. V shed 4 bases and J 8 bases; nucleotides not matched to a gene: 8. Germline CDR1 is LNHDA and CDR2 is SQIVND (reference sequence). The CDR3 DNA reads as TGTGCCAGTAGTACCCAACAGGGGGCGCGAGAAAAACTGTTTTTT. It is translated as CASSTQQGAREKLFF.

This CDR3 reads CSVEKDRGPRGYTF. CDR3 sequence (DNA): TGCAGCGTTGAGAAGGACAGGGGGCCTCGGGGCTACACCTTC. The rearrangement joins TRBV29-1 to TRBJ1-2; TRBD1 matches 11 bases. The CDR3 spans 14 residues. Trimming cost V 3 bases and J 8 bases; bases outside gene matches: 8. The germline gives CDR1 SQVTM, CDR2 ANQGSEA.

The CDR3 spells CASSGAGQGARQPQHF. CDR3 bases: TGTGCCAGTAGCGGAGCGGGACAGGGGGCTCGGCAGCCCCAGCATTTT. The chain uses TRBV19 and TRBJ1-5, with 12 positions matching TRBD1. Germline V gene lookup returns CDR1 LNHDA and CDR2 SQIVND (reference sequence). The CDR3 runs 16 residues. V was pared by 6 bases and J by 7 bases, with 10 bases of the junction left unmatched.

This chain uses TRBV6-5 with TRBJ2-7; D may be TRBD1 (6 bases). Germline-derived CDR1 and CDR2 are MNHEY and SVGAGI. CDR3 length equals 14 residues. V gave up 5 bases and J gave up 0 bases, with 11 bases separating them. This chain's CDR3 is CASSPNRASYEQYF. CDR3 coding DNA: TGTGCCAGCAGTCCTAACAGGGCCTCCTACGAGCAGTACTTC.

This rearrangement joins TRBV19 to TRBJ1-5; 7 bases match TRBD1. The V gene end was trimmed by 7 bases and the J gene end by 2 bases; junction bases not matched to a gene: 8. CDR3 length: 15 amino acids. Germline loops: CDR1 LNHDA, CDR2 SQIVND (reference sequence). The CDR3 bases are TGTGCCAGTAACCGACAGGGTTTTGGCAATCAGCCCCAGCATTTT. Translated: CASNRQGFGNQPQHF.

J is TRBJ1-2 and V is TRBV28, with a possible D match to TRBD1 (5 bases). The CDR3 is made up of 13 amino acids. From germline, CDR1 is MDHEN and CDR2 SYDVKM. V lost 7 bases, J lost 6 bases, and 15 bases lay in between. The CDR3 DNA sequence: TGTGCCAGCACCGTTCGACAGCAGCATGGCTACACCTTC. Translation gives CASTVRQQHGYTF.

J is TRBJ2-7 and V is TRBV6-2 or TRBV6-3; D is undetermined. Trimming left V 4 bases short and J 0 bases short, with 4 bases between. The CDR3 is made up of 12 amino acids. Germline V gives CDR1 MNHEY, CDR2 SVGEGT. CDR3 nucleotides: TGTGCCAGCAGTTCCTACTCCTACGAGCAGTACTTC. It translates to CASSSYSYEQYF.

The CDR3 protein is CASSSQARVGQGLEKLFF. The CDR3 DNA sequence: TGTGCCAGCAGCTCCCAGGCCAGAGTCGGTCAGGGGTTGGAAAAACTGTTTTTT. V gene TRBV11-2 combines with J gene TRBJ1-4; possibly TRBD1 for D (6 bases). CDR1 is SGHAT and CDR2 is FQNNGV in the germline V gene. The CDR3 sequence is 18 residues long. V was pared by 4 bases and J by 8 bases, with 26 bases between.

This clone was detected only once. The chain joins TRBV30 to TRBJ1-1; D might be TRBD1 (6 bases). The CDR3 runs to 15 residues. The ends were cut back, 0 bases at V and 0 bases at J, with 11 bases in the middle. The germline CDR1 and CDR2 sequences are GTSNPN and SVGIG (reference sequence). CDR3 nucleotide sequence: TGTGCCTGGAGTGTACCTGGACAGATGAACACTGAAGCTTTCTTT. Translation: CAWSVPGQMNTEAFF.

The J gene is TRBJ1-1, the V gene TRBV6-1, with D maybe TRBD1 (6 bases). V lost 3 bases, J lost 0 bases, and 11 bases lay in between. The CDR3 has 15 residues. Per the germline V gene, CDR1 is MNHNS and CDR2 is SASEGT. The CDR3 DNA is TGTGCCAGCAGTGACCGAGGGGGAGTGAACACTGAAGCTTTCTTT. Residues: CASSDRGGVNTEAFF.

The V gene is TRBV11-2, the J gene TRBJ1-2, with 7 bases identical to TRBD1. CDR3 length: 12 residues. Germline V lookup: CDR1 SGHAT, CDR2 FQNNGV. V was clipped by 4 bases and J by 7 bases; unmatched bases: 3. The CDR3 spells CASSSGQAGYTF. CDR3 bases: TGTGCCAGCAGCTCTGGACAGGCTGGCTACACCTTC.

The chain couples TRBV5-4 to TRBJ2-5, with TRBD1 matching over 8 bases. The CDR3 is made up of 12 amino acids. V dropped 4 bases and J dropped 5; count of bases not matched to a gene: 1. Looked up from germline, CDR1 is SGHNT and CDR2 is YYREEE (reference sequence). The CDR3 reads CASSRDRETQYF. The CDR3 coding sequence is TGTGCCAGCAGCCGGGACAGGGAGACCCAGTACTTC.

J is TRBJ2-7 and V is TRBV5-1; D is possibly TRBD2 (5 bases). V lost 4 bases and J 4 bases, leaving 18 bases between the germline ends. The germline V gene encodes CDR1 SGHRS and CDR2 YFSETQ. This CDR3 region has 15 residues. The CDR3 region has the DNA TGCGCCAGCAGCCCCGAGGGCCAGCCCAGATACGAGCAGTACTTC. Translated: CASSPEGQPRYEQYF. Looking up the rest from reference TRBV5-1 and TRBJ2-7 gives the full variable domain: KAGVTQTPRYLIKTRGQQVTLSCSPISGHRSVSWYQQTPGQGLQFLFEYFSETQRNKGNFPGRFSGRQFSNSRSEMNVSTLELGDSALYLCASSPEGQPRYEQYFGPGTRLTVT.

This chain uses TRBV6-1 with TRBJ1-2, with D possibly matching TRBD1 (5 bases). In germline, CDR1 is MNHNS, CDR2 SASEGT. The V end lost 0 bases, the J end lost 6 bases, and 17 bases lay between the germline ends. This CDR3 spans 16 amino acids. CDR3 nucleotides: TGTGCCAGCAGTGAAGCGGAGGTAGGAGGGGCCCATGGCTACACCTTC. It encodes CASSEAEVGGAHGYTF.

This clone was counted a single time. The chain carries TRBV7-2 and TRBJ1-2; 7 bases are a match to TRBD1. Germline CDR1 reads SGHTA; CDR2 reads FQGNSA. The CDR3 length is 13 residues. Trimming removed 5 bases from V and 4 bases from J; junction bases left unmatched: 4. In DNA form, the CDR3 reads TGTGCCAGCAGCATCCGGGACAGCTATGGCTACACCTTC. Amino acid sequence: CASSIRDSYGYTF.

V usage is TRBV28 and J usage is TRBJ2-4; 15 bases agree with TRBD2. The V and J ends lost 3 bases and 1 base, in that order; junction bases with no gene match: 10. In germline, CDR1 is MDHEN, CDR2 SYDVKM. The CDR3 is 20 amino acids. In DNA form, the CDR3 reads TGTGCCAGCAGTTTTTACGGACTAGCGGGAGGGCCGGGGGCCAAAAACATTCAGTACTTC. Translation gives CASSFYGLAGGPGAKNIQYF.

The chain has TRBV21-1 and TRBJ1-2; TRBD1, as called in the table, went unchecked against the DNA. TRBV21-1 corresponds to a pseudogene. The CDR3 totals 16 residues. Here the CDR3 DNA reads TGTGCCAGCAGCAAAAAGGCCCGGACAGGGAGCTATGGCTACACCTTC. Its protein product is CASSKKARTGSYGYTF.

This clone was detected ten times or more. The V and J genes are TRBV27 and TRBJ1-5; TRBD1 aligns across 7 bases. Germline values: CDR1 MNHEY, CDR2 SMNVEV (reference sequence). The J segment lost 6 bases and the V segment lost 5 bases, leaving 13 bases of the junction unmatched. CDR3 size: 16 residues. The CDR3: CASSPESGGFAQPQHF. CDR3 DNA: TGTGCCAGCAGTCCCGAGTCAGGGGGTTTCGCTCAGCCCCAGCATTTT.

The V gene is TRBV19, the J gene TRBJ2-3; 8 bases align to TRBD2. CDR3 length: 16 amino acids. Trimming cost V 6 bases and J 4 bases; bases outside gene matches: 12. Germline CDR1 reads LNHDA; CDR2 reads SQIVND (reference sequence). Here the CDR3 DNA reads TGTGCCAGTAGCGAGCTCCCAGCGGGAGCACCAGATACGCAGTATTTT. Translation gives CASSELPAGAPDTQYF.

The chain recombines TRBV30 with TRBJ2-2, with 10 bases identical to TRBD2. The germline V gene encodes CDR1 GTSNPN and CDR2 SVGIG (reference sequence). The CDR3 loop spans 14 amino acids. The V segment lost 3 bases and the J segment 6 bases; nucleotides outside the gene matches: 4. The CDR3 protein is CAWRGTSVSGELFF. CDR3 DNA sequence: TGTGCCTGGAGGGGGACTAGCGTGTCCGGGGAGCTGTTTTTT.

The CDR3 nucleotides are TGTGCCACCAGTGCAGGGAATAATAATTCACCCCTCCACTTT. This sequence encodes CATSAGNNNSPLHF. The chain carries TRBV24-1 and TRBJ1-6; weak D call: TRBD1 (5 bases). V shed 5 bases and J shed 5 bases, with 9 bases lying between them. Germline loops: CDR1 KGHDR, CDR2 SFDVKD. CDR3 length equals 14 residues.